A single sample is the source of the 28 T cell receptor beta chains below, sequenced in a study of blood T cell repertoires in COVID-19. Sequenced by immunoSEQ multiplex PCR; TCRdb stores in-frame clones only, minus some. The profile shows some 50,000 clones, about 79% of them singletons. Sequences were obtained from peripheral blood. The receptor source for this set is a human donor in a cohort sampled during active COVID-19.

V gene TRBV6-1 combines with J gene TRBJ1-1; TRBD1 might be the D (5 bases). The germline gives CDR1 MNHNS, CDR2 SASEGT. CDR3 length: 14 residues. Trimming shortened V by 0 bases and J by 2 bases, and 7 bases separated the two germline ends. The CDR3 reads CASSEATGNTEAFF. CDR3 DNA sequence: TGTGCCAGCAGTGAAGCTACAGGAAACACTGAAGCTTTCTTT.

The V call is TRBV7-9, the J call TRBJ1-3; tentatively, D is TRBD1 (5 bases). Between the trimmed V and J ends, which lost 4 bases and 9 bases, there was a span of 16 bases. Per the germline V gene, CDR1 is SEHNR and CDR2 is FQNEAQ (reference sequence). CDR3 length: 14 residues. CDR3 region: CASSSGTGGGTIYF. The CDR3 nucleotides read TGTGCCAGCAGCTCCGGGACGGGAGGAGGCACCATATATTTT.

V is TRBV9 and J is TRBJ2-7, with 7 positions matching TRBD2. The germline V gene encodes CDR1 SGDLS and CDR2 YYNGEE. CDR3 size: 14 residues. Trimming removed 4 bases from V and 4 bases from J; junction bases left unmatched: 8. Here the CDR3 reads CASSSHGEGYEQYF. The CDR3 DNA follows: TGTGCCAGCAGCTCCCACGGGGAGGGGTACGAGCAGTACTTC.

The chain combines TRBV27 with TRBJ1-5; 7 nucleotides align to TRBD1. The CDR3 contains 14 residues. Germline-derived CDR1 and CDR2 are MNHEY and SMNVEV (reference sequence). Trimming removed 6 bases from V and 1 base from J; junction bases left unmatched: 3. The CDR3 reads CASSDRDSNQPQHF. CDR3 bases: TGTGCCAGCAGCGACAGGGACAGCAATCAGCCCCAGCATTTT.

This chain links TRBV6-5 with TRBJ2-5, with TRBD1 matching 10 bases. CDR1 is MNHEY, CDR2 SVGAGI, per germline. V gave up 6 bases and J gave up 7 bases; unmatched junction bases: 8. The CDR3 runs 14 residues. CDR3 nucleotides: TGTGCCAGCAGCCCGACAGGGGGCAGGAGGACCCAGTACTTC. Its translation is CASSPTGGRRTQYF.

The chain has TRBV27 and TRBJ1-2; D remains unclear. The germline V gene has CDR1 MNHEY and CDR2 SMNVEV (reference sequence). The CDR3 is 14 residues long. V lost 5 bases and J 7 bases, leaving 17 bases between the germline ends. CDR3 loop: CASSPAGVGGGYTF. As DNA, the CDR3 is TGTGCCAGCAGTCCGGCCGGGGTAGGCGGTGGCTACACCTTC.

This chain uses TRBV27 with TRBJ1-2; D is possibly TRBD1 (6 bases). Germline CDR1 reads MNHEY; CDR2 reads SMNVEV (reference sequence). The CDR3 contains 13 residues. Trimming left V 6 bases short and J 7 bases short, with 15 bases between. The CDR3 region is CASSQNTRGGYTF. The DNA for the CDR3 is TGTGCCAGCAGCCAAAACACCAGGGGTGGCTACACCTTC.

This clone was seen only a few times. The chain employs TRBV15 and TRBJ2-1; 14 bases match TRBD2. From germline, CDR1 is LNHNV and CDR2 YYDKDF (reference sequence). With 5 bases clipped from V and 9 bases from J, the junction kept 3 bases outside the gene matches. There are 14 residues in the CDR3. CDR3 DNA: TGTGCCACCAGCGGGGGACTAGCGGGAGTTGAGCAGTTCTTC. It translates to CATSGGLAGVEQFF.

J is TRBJ1-1 and V is TRBV7-3, with 7 bases lining up with TRBD1. With V trimmed by 6 bases and J by 1 base, 5 bases remained unmatched. The CDR3 consists of 14 residues. Germline loops: CDR1 SGHTA, CDR2 FQGTGA. The CDR3 reads CASRKGQSNTEAFF. The CDR3, as DNA: TGTGCCAGCAGAAAGGGACAGTCGAACACTGAAGCTTTCTTT. Variable domain in full (rest from reference TRBV7-3 and TRBJ1-1): GAGVSQTPSNKVTEKGKYVELRCDPISGHTALYWYRQSLGQGPEFLIYFQGTGAADDSGLPNDRFFAVRPEGSVSTLKIQRTERGDSAVYLCASRKGQSNTEAFFGQGTRLTVV.

This clone has just a few counts. The V and J genes are TRBV28 and TRBJ1-2; the D is unclear. Germline V CDR1 and CDR2: MDHEN, SYDVKM. There are 12 residues in the CDR3. The V end lost 4 bases, the J end lost 8 bases, and 11 bases lay between the germline ends. The CDR3, as DNA: TGTGCCAGCAGTTCCCGTCCGGGGGGCTACACCTTC. Translating it yields CASSSRPGGYTF.

J is TRBJ2-7 and V is TRBV29-1; 7 bases map to TRBD1. J was trimmed by 6 bases and V by 3 bases; bases with no gene match: 17. Germline V gene data show CDR1 as SQVTM and CDR2 as ANQGSEA. CDR3 length: 16 amino acids. The CDR3 spells CSVEDVAGGRWGEQYF. CDR3 DNA: TGCAGCGTTGAGGATGTGGCAGGGGGTAGATGGGGCGAGCAGTACTTC.

The V call is TRBV9, the J call TRBJ2-1; 10 nucleotides align to TRBD2. V trimming: 3 bases; J trimming: 5 bases; junction bases outside the gene matches: 5. In germline, CDR1 is SGDLS, CDR2 YYNGEE. The CDR3 totals 15 residues. CDR3 bases: TGTGCCAGCAGCGCCGGGACTAGCGCCCACAATGAGCAGTTCTTC. This sequence encodes CASSAGTSAHNEQFF.

The V gene is TRBV6-5, the J gene TRBJ2-7, with D tentatively TRBD2 (6 bases). From germline, CDR1 is MNHEY and CDR2 SVGAGI. This CDR3 has 15 amino acids. Trimming pared 2 bases from V and 0 bases from J, leaving 11 bases between. The CDR3 region is CASSYNGGSSYEQYF. In nucleotides, the CDR3 is TGTGCCAGCAGTTACAATGGGGGGAGCTCCTACGAGCAGTACTTC.

The V call is TRBV4-3, the J call TRBJ2-2, with D maybe TRBD2 (5 bases). CDR3 length equals 15 residues. V was trimmed by 3 bases and J by 3 bases, leaving 11 bases between them. Germline V lookup: CDR1 LGHNA, CDR2 YSLEER. The CDR3 reads CASSHDTRHTGELFF. The CDR3 DNA follows: TGCGCCAGCAGCCACGATACTAGACACACCGGGGAGCTGTTTTTT.

The chain recombines TRBV30 with TRBJ1-2; D is unclear. Looked up from germline, CDR1 is GTSNPN and CDR2 is SVGIG (reference sequence). The CDR3 has 13 residues. Trimming shortened V by 4 bases and J by 4 bases, and 13 bases separated the two germline ends. CDR3 DNA: TGTGCCTGGACAGACGCAGGCTTCTATGGCTACACCTTC. The encoded protein is CAWTDAGFYGYTF.

The rearrangement joins TRBV5-1 to TRBJ2-7, with TRBD2 matching over 7 bases. With V trimmed by 1 base and J by 6 bases, 1 base remained unmatched. CDR1 and CDR2 from the germline V gene are SGHRS and YFSETQ. There are 12 residues in the CDR3. The CDR3 bases are TGCGCCAGCAGCTTGACGGGAGGCGAGCAGTACTTC. Its translation is CASSLTGGEQYF.

This rearrangement joins TRBV18 to TRBJ2-7; TRBD1 matches 8 bases. CDR3 size: 13 residues. The germline gives CDR1 KGHSH, CDR2 LQKENI. Trimming at V came to 6 bases and at J to 7 bases, leaving 8 bases not matched to a gene. CDR3: CASSSNRDREQYF. In DNA, the CDR3 is TGTGCCAGCTCCTCAAACCGGGACAGGGAGCAGTACTTC.

This clone was detected a few times. V and J are TRBV15 and TRBJ2-1; 7 bases are shared with TRBD1. This CDR3 comprises 16 residues. The V and J ends lost 0 bases and 0 bases, in that order; junction bases with no gene match: 2. Germline lookup yields CDR1 LNHNV and CDR2 YYDKDF (reference sequence). The CDR3 nucleotides read TGTGCCACCAGCAGAGAGACAGGGAGCTCCTACAATGAGCAGTTCTTC. Translation: CATSRETGSSYNEQFF.

This clone came up a few times. The chain is built from TRBV7-9 and TRBJ2-5; TRBD2 aligns across 10 bases. Trimming took 7 bases from V and 2 from J; bases not matched to a gene: 7. The CDR3 consists of 15 residues. Looked up from germline, CDR1 is SEHNR and CDR2 is FQNEAQ (reference sequence). CDR3 nucleotides: TGTGCCAGCATTCGGACTAGCGGTCTTCAAGAGACCCAGTACTTC. Protein product: CASIRTSGLQETQYF.

The genes are TRBV18 and TRBJ2-7; TRBD1 aligns across 7 bases. Germline CDR1 KGHSH, CDR2 LQKENI. The junction had 14 bases not matched to a gene; V was cut back by 3 bases and J by 3 bases. The CDR3 loop spans 17 amino acids. For the CDR3, the DNA is TGTGCCAGCTCACCCGATCGGACAGGCTGGACCAACTACGAGCAGTACTTC. It encodes CASSPDRTGWTNYEQYF.

The rearrangement links TRBV27 to TRBJ2-5; maybe TRBD2 (6 bases). V shed 4 bases and J shed 5 bases, with 14 bases lying between them. Germline V gene sequence: CDR1 MNHEY, CDR2 SMNVEV (reference sequence). The CDR3 has 14 amino acids. DNA of the CDR3: TGTGCCAGCAGTTGGGGTTCTGGGGGGGAGACCCAGTACTTC. This sequence encodes CASSWGSGGETQYF.

The chain joins TRBV21-1 to TRBJ2-1; TRBD2, the D gene given by the table, was not confirmed from the DNA. TRBV21-1 has pseudogene status. CDR3 size: 16 residues. CDR3 sequence reads: CASSKALAGSYNEQFF. The CDR3 coding sequence is TGTGCCAGCAGCAAAGCGCTAGCGGGCTCCTACAATGAGCAGTTCTTC.

The V and J genes are TRBV19 and TRBJ1-2, with 7 bases lining up with TRBD1. Germline CDR1 reads LNHDA; CDR2 reads SQIVND (reference sequence). Trimming took 7 bases from V and 5 from J; bases not matched to a gene: 13. The CDR3 consists of 15 residues. The CDR3 sequence is CASTIGRGREYGYTF. CDR3 nucleotide sequence: TGTGCCAGTACCATCGGGAGGGGGCGCGAGTATGGCTACACCTTC.

This clone has more than one count but fewer than ten. This rearrangement joins TRBV30 to TRBJ1-6, with D unresolved. Germline V CDR1 and CDR2: GTSNPN, SVGIG (reference sequence). This CDR3 has 16 amino acids. The germline V and J ends were trimmed by 1 base and 0 bases, with 10 bases remaining between them. CDR3 nucleotides: TGTGCCTGGAGTGATAAAGTGAGCTCCTATAATTCACCCCTCCACTTT. Amino acid sequence: CAWSDKVSSYNSPLHF.

This chain joins TRBV5-6 and TRBJ1-2; the match to TRBD1 covers 9 bases. This CDR3 comprises 15 residues. CDR1 is SGHDT and CDR2 is YYEEEE in the germline V gene. V was clipped by 3 bases and J by 1 base; unmatched bases: 4. The CDR3: CASSSTGGFNYGYTF. As DNA, the CDR3 is TGTGCCAGCAGCTCTACAGGGGGCTTTAACTATGGCTACACCTTC.

This clone was observed a single time. The chain couples TRBV2 to TRBJ2-7; maybe TRBD1 (6 bases). The V end lost 6 bases, the J end lost 1 base, and 16 bases lay between the germline ends. This CDR3 is built from 15 residues. CDR1 is SNHLY and CDR2 is FYNNEI in the germline V gene. The CDR3 coding sequence is TGTGCCAGCAGGCAACAGGGTAGGGCTTCCTACGAGCAGTACTTC. This codes for CASRQQGRASYEQYF.

The chain couples TRBV7-2 to TRBJ2-7; weak D call: TRBD1 (5 bases). CDR1 and CDR2 from the germline V gene are SGHTA and FQGNSA. This CDR3 has 14 residues. Trimming shortened V by 7 bases and J by 3 bases, and 16 bases separated the two germline ends. This CDR3 is CASTSSQAGYEQYF. The CDR3 nucleotides are TGTGCCAGCACCTCCTCACAGGCCGGCTACGAGCAGTACTTC.

This clone was seen a handful of times. The chain combines TRBV19 with TRBJ2-7, with TRBD2 matching 7 bases. The CDR3 is 13 amino acids. V was pared by 5 bases and J by 5 bases, with 6 bases of the junction left unmatched. In germline, CDR1 is LNHDA, CDR2 SQIVND (reference sequence). The CDR3 protein is CASSARDYNEQYF. The CDR3 nucleotides are TGTGCCAGTAGTGCCCGGGACTATAACGAGCAGTACTTC. Complete variable domain (other parts from reference TRBV19 and TRBJ2-7): DGGITQSPKYLFRKEGQNVTLSCEQNLNHDAMYWYRQDPGQGLRLIYYSQIVNDFQKGDIAEGYSVSREKKESFPLTVTSAQKNPTAFYLCASSARDYNEQYFGPGTRLTVT.